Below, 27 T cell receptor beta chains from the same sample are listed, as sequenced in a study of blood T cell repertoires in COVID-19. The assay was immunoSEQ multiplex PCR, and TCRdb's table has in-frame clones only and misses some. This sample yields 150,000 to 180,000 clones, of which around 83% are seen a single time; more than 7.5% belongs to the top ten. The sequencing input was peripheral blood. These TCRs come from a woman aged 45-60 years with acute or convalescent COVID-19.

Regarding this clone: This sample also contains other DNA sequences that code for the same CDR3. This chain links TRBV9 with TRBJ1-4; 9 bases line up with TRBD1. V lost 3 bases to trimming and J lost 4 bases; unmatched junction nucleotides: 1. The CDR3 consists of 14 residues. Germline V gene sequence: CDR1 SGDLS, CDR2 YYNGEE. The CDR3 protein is CASSAGQGNEKLFF. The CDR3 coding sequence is TGTGCCAGCAGCGCGGGACAGGGTAATGAAAAACTGTTTTTT.

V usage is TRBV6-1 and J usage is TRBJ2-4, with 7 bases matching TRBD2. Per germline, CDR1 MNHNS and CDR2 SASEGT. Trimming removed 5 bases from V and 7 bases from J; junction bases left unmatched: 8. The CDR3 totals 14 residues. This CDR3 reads CASSYAGENNIQYF. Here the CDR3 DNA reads TGTGCCAGCAGTTATGCGGGGGAAAATAACATTCAGTACTTC.

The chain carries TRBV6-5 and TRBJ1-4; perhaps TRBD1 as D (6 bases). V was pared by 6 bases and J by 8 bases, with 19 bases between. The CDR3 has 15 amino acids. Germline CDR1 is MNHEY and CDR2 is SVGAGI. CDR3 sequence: CASSFSLGGDEKLFF. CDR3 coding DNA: TGTGCCAGCAGCTTTAGTCTTGGGGGCGACGAAAAACTGTTTTTT.

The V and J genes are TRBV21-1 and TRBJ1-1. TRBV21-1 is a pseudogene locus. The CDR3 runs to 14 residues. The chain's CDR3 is CASSPRFWNTEAFF. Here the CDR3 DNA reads TGTGCCAGCAGCCCGAGGTTCTGGAACACTGAAGCTTTCTTT.

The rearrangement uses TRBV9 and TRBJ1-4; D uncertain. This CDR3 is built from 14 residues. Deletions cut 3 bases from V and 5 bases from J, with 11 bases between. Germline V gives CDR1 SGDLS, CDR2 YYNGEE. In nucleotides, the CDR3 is TGTGCCAGCAGCGCGACAATCAGGAATGAAAAACTGTTTTTT. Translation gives CASSATIRNEKLFF.

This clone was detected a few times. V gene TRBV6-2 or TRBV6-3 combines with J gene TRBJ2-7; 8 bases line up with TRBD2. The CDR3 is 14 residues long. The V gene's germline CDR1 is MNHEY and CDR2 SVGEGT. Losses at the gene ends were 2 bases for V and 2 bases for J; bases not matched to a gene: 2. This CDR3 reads CASSYTGGPYEQYF. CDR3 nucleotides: TGTGCCAGCAGTTACACGGGGGGGCCCTACGAGCAGTACTTC.

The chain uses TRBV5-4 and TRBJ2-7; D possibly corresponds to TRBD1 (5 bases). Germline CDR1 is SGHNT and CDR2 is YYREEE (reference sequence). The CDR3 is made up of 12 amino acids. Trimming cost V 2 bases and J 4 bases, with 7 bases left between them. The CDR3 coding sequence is TGTGCCAGCAGCTTAAGGGGTTACGAGCAGTACTTC. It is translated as CASSLRGYEQYF.

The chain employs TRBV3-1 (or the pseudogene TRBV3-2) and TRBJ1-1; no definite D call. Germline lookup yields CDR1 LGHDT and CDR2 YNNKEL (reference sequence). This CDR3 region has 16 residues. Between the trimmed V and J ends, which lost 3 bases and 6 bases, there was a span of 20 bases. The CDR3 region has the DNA TGTGCCAGCAGCCACGGTTTGAGCCTCCGATCCGCTGAAGCTTTCTTT. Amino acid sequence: CASSHGLSLRSAEAFF.

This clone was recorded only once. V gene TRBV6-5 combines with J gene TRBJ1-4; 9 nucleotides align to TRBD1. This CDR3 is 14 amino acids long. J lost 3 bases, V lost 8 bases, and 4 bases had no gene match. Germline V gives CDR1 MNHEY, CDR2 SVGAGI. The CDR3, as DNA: TGTGCCAGCCGCTACAGGGGGCCTAATGAAAAACTGTTTTTT. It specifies CASRYRGPNEKLFF.

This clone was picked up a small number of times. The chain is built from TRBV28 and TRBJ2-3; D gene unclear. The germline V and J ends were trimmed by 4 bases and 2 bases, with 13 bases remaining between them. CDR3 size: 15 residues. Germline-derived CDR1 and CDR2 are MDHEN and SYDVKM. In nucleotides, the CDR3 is TGTGCCAGCAGTTCCCATGGAGAGGACACAGATACGCAGTATTTT. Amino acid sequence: CASSSHGEDTDTQYF.

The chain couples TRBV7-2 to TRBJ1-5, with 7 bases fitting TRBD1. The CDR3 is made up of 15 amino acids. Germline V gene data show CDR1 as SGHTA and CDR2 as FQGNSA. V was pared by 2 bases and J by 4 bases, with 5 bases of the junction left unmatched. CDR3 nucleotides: TGTGCCAGCAGCTTATCGGGACAGTATAATCAGCCCCAGCATTTT. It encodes CASSLSGQYNQPQHF.

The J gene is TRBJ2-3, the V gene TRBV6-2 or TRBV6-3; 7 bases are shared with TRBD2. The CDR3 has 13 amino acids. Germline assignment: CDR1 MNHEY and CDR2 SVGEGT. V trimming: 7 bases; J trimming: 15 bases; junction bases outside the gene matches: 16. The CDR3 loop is CASIPGGAGLPYF. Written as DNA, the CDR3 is TGTGCCAGCATCCCCGGCGGAGCGGGGCTCCCATATTTT.

CDR3 in amino acids: CASSQDPVGGGYTF. The CDR3 nucleotides read TGTGCCAGCAGCCAAGATCCAGTGGGGGGAGGCTACACCTTC. This rearrangement joins TRBV3-1 (or the pseudogene TRBV3-2) to TRBJ1-2; TRBD1 might be the D (5 bases). Between the trimmed V and J ends, which lost 0 bases and 8 bases, there was a span of 13 bases. From germline, CDR1 is LGHDT and CDR2 YNNKEL (reference sequence). The CDR3 consists of 14 residues.

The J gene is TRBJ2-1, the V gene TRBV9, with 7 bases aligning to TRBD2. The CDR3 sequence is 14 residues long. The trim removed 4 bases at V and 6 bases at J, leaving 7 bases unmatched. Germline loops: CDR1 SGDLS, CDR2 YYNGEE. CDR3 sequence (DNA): TGTGCCAGCAGCCCACCTCCGGGGGGCAATGAGCAGTTCTTC. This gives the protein CASSPPPGGNEQFF.

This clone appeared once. CDR3 in amino acids: CASSGQGAGNEKLFF. The CDR3 DNA reads as TGCGCCAGCAGCGGACAGGGGGCTGGTAATGAAAAACTGTTTTTT. V is TRBV5-1 and J is TRBJ1-4, with 11 nucleotides matching TRBD1. V trimming: 4 bases; J trimming: 4 bases; junction bases outside the gene matches: 3. The germline V gene has CDR1 SGHRS and CDR2 YFSETQ. CDR3 size: 15 residues.

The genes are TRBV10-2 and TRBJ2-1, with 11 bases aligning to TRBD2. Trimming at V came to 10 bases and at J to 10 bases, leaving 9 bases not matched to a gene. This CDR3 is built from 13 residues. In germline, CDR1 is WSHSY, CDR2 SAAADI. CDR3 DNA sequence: TGCGCCACCCTAACTAGCGGGGGCATAGAGCAGTTCTTC. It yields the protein CATLTSGGIEQFF.

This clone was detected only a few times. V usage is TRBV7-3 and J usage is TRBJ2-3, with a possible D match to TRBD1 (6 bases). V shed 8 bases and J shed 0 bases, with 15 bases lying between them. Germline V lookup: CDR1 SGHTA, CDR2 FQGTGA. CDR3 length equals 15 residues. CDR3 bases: TGTGCCAGCGGTGTCCGAGGGGGAAGCACAGATACGCAGTATTTT. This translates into CASGVRGGSTDTQYF.

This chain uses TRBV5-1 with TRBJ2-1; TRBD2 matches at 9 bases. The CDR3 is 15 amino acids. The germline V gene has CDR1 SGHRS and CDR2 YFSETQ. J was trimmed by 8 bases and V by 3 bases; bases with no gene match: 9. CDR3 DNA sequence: TGCGCCAGCAGCTACAATCTAGCGGGATTGGATGAGCAGTTCTTC. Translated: CASSYNLAGLDEQFF.

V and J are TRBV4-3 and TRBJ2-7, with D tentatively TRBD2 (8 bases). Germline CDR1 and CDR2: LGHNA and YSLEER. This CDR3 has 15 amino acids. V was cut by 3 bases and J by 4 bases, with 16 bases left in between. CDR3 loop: CASSQTGRGEYEQYF. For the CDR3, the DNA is TGCGCCAGCAGCCAGACAGGGCGGGGGGAATACGAGCAGTACTTC.

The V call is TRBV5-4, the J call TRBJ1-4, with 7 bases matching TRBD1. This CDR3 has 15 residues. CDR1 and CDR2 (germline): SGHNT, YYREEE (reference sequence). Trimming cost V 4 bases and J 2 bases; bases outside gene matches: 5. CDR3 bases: TGTGCCAGCAGCGGTATGACAGGGACTAATGAAAAACTGTTTTTT. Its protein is CASSGMTGTNEKLFF.

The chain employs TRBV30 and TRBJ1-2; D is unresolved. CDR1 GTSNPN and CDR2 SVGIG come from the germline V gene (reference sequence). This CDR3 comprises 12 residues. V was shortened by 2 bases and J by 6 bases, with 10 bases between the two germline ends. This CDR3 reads CAWSLGPHGYTF. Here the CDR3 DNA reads TGTGCCTGGAGTCTGGGCCCTCATGGCTACACCTTC.

CDR3 region: CASTRNGGEKLFF. The CDR3 bases are TGTGCCAGTACCCGAAACGGAGGGGAAAAACTGTTTTTT. V gene TRBV19 combines with J gene TRBJ1-4; no clear D gene. This CDR3 region has 13 residues. CDR1 LNHDA and CDR2 SQIVND come from the germline V gene (reference sequence). Trimming removed 7 bases at V and 8 bases at J, with 14 bases between.

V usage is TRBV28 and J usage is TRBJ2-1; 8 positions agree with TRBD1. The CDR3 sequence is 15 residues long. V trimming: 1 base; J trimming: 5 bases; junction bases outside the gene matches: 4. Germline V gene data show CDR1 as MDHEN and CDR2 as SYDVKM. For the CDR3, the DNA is TGTGCCAGCAGTTTATACAGGGGGGTGAACAATGAGCAGTTCTTC. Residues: CASSLYRGVNNEQFF.

In DNA form, the CDR3 reads TGTGCCAGCAGCCCCGGGACTAGCAACTTCCAGCAGTTCTTC. This gives the protein CASSPGTSNFQQFF. The chain joins TRBV6-2 or TRBV6-3 to TRBJ2-1, with 9 bases that match TRBD2. The germline CDR1 and CDR2 sequences are MNHEY and SVGEGT. Trimming cost V 6 bases and J 11 bases; bases outside gene matches: 11. The CDR3 contains 14 residues.

CDR3 region: CASSPTGGSYNEQFF. For the CDR3, the DNA is TGTGCCAGCAGCCCCACAGGGGGGTCCTACAATGAGCAGTTCTTC. This chain links TRBV3-1 (or the pseudogene TRBV3-2) with TRBJ2-1; 8 bases line up with TRBD1. The V gene end was trimmed by 4 bases and the J gene end by 1 base; junction bases not matched to a gene: 3. This CDR3 is 15 amino acids long. The germline V gene has CDR1 LGHDT and CDR2 YNNKEL (reference sequence).

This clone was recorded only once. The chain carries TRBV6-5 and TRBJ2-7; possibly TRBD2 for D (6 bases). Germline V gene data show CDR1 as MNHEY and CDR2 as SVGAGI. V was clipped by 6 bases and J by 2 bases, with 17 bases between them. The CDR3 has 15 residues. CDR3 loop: CASRGRAGRAYEQYF. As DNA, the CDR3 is TGTGCCAGCAGGGGACGAGCCGGGAGAGCCTACGAGCAGTACTTC.

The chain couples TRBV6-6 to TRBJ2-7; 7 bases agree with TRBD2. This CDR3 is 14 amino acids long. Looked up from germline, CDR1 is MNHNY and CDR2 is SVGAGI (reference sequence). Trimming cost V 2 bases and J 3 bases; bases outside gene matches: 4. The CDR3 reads CASSYMGLFYEQYF. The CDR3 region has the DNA TGTGCCAGCAGTTACATGGGACTATTCTACGAGCAGTACTTC.